The clone carrying this T cell receptor (beta chain) occurred many times. Its antigen is undetermined. The data originate from a study of early T cells in non-severe SARS-CoV-2 infection. In the study overall: Sequencing was performed on bulk RNA from unsorted whole blood, leaving chains unpaired. Study conclusions and caveats: Matching results from VDJdb favored anti-spike CD8 responses, leaving private and CD4 specificities undetected.

The ends lost 7 bases at V and 6 bases at J; junction bases unmatched: 5. The CDR3 has 14 residues. Per germline, CDR1 LGHNA and CDR2 YNFKEQ. The TCR library protocol attached unique molecular identifiers to the individual cDNA molecules. Each CDR3 protein is one row after TCRdb ran MiXCR on the 5' RACE reads. The table lists tens of thousands of distinct CDR3 sequences, about 4.6% of them singletons. The sequenced material came from whole blood. This chain connects TRBV4-2 to TRBJ2-1; TRBD2 matches at 11 bases. The TCR comes from an adult who was a healthcare worker with PCR-confirmed SARS-CoV-2 infection or an uninfected control (not recorded which). The CDR3 nucleotides read TGTGCCAGCACGCCTGGACTAGCGGGCAATGAGCAGTTCTTC. Encoded protein: CASTPGLAGNEQFF.